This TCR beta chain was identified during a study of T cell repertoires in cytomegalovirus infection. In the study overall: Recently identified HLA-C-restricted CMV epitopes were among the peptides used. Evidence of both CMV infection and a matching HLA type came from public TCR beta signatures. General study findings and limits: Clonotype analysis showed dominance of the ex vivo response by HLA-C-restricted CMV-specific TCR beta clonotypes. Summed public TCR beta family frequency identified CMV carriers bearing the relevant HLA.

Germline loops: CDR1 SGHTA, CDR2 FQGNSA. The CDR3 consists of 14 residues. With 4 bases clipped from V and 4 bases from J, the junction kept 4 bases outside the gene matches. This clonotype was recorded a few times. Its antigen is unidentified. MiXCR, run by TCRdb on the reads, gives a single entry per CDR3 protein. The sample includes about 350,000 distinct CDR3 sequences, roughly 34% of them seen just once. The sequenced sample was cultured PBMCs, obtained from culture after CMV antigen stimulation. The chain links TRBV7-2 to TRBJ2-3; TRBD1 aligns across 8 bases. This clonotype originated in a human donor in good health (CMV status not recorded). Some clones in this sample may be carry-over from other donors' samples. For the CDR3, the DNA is TGTGCCAGCAGCTCTCGACAGGGGCCAGATACGCAGTATTTT. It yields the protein CASSSRQGPDTQYF.